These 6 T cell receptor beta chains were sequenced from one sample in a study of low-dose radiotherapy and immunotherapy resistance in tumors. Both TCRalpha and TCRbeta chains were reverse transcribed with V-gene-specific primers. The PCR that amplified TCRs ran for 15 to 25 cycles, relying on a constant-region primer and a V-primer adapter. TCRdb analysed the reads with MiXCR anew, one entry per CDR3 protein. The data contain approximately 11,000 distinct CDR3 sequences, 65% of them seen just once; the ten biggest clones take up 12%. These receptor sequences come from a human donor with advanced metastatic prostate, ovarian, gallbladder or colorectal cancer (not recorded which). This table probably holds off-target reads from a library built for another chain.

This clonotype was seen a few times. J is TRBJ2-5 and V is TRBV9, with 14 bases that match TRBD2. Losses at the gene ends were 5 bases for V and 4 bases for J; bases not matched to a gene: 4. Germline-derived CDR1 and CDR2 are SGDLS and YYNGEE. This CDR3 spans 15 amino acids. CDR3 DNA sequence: TGTGCCAGCAGTCGAGGACTAGCGGGAGGAGAGACCCAGTACTTC. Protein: CASSRGLAGGETQYF.

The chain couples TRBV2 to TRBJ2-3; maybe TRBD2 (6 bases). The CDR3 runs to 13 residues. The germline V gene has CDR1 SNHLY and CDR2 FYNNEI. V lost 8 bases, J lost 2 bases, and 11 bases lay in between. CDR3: CASGGTTTDTQYF. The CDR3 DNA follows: TGTGCCAGCGGGGGGACGACCACAGATACGCAGTATTTT. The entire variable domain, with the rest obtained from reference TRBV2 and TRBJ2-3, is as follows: EPEVTQTPSHQVTQMGQEVILRCVPISNHLYFYWYRQILGQKVEFLVSFYNNEISEKSEIFDDQFSVERPDGSNFTLKIRSTKLEDSAMYFCASGGTTTDTQYFGPGTRLTVL.

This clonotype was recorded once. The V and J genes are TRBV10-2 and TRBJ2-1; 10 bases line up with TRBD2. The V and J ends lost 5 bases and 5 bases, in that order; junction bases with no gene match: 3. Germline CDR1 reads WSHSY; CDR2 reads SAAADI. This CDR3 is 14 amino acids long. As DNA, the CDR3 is TGCGCCAGCAGTCTAGCGGGAGCCCACAATGAGCAGTTCTTC. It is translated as CASSLAGAHNEQFF.

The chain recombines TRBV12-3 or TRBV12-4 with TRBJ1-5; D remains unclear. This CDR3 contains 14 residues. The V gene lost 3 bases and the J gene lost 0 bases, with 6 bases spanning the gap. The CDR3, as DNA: TGTGCCAGCAGTTTCGGGGATAGCAATCAGCCCCAGCATTTT. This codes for CASSFGDSNQPQHF.

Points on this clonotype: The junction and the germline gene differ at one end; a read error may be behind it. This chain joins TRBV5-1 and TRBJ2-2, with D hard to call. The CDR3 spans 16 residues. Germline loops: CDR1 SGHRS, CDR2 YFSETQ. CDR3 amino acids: CASSFLGTENTGELFF. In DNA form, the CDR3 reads TGTGCCAGCAGCTTTTTGGGCACAGAGAACACCGGGGAGCTGTTTTTT.

The CDR3 protein is CASSFDRGTEQYF. CDR3 nucleotides: TGTGCCAGCAGCTTCGACAGGGGGACCGAGCAGTACTTC. The chain is built from TRBV5-4 and TRBJ2-7; the match to TRBD1 covers 9 bases. Germline trimming cut 2 bases from V and 6 bases from J; bases unmatched to any gene: 3. Looked up from germline, CDR1 is SGHNT and CDR2 is YYREEE (reference sequence). This CDR3 comprises 13 residues.